The 9 T cell receptor beta chains below come from one sample, sequenced in a study of blood T cell repertoires in COVID-19. Generated by immunoSEQ multiplex PCR, the TCRdb table keeps only in-frame clones and is missing some. Altogether around 280,000 clones are present, about 90% being singletons, with the ten largest covering roughly 1.6%. The specimen sequenced was PBMCs or T cells enriched from blood (not recorded which). The receptor source for this set is a woman under 30 with acute COVID-19.

This chain links TRBV9 with TRBJ2-7; TRBD2 matches 8 bases. Unmatched junction bases numbered 4, after V lost 1 base and J lost 4 bases. CDR1 and CDR2 from the germline V gene are SGDLS and YYNGEE. CDR3 size: 14 residues. Written as DNA, the CDR3 is TGTGCCAGCAGCGTAAGCGGGAGCCAATACGAGCAGTACTTC. It encodes CASSVSGSQYEQYF.

The V and J genes are TRBV5-5 and TRBJ2-3; D gene unclear. Germline CDR1 and CDR2: SGHKS and YYEKEE (reference sequence). Between the trimmed V and J ends, which lost 0 bases and 1 base, there was a span of 12 bases. This CDR3 spans 16 amino acids. For the CDR3, the DNA is TGTGCCAGCAGCTTGGAGGCCGGGTGGGGCACAGATACGCAGTATTTT. It is translated as CASSLEAGWGTDTQYF.

The J gene is TRBJ2-7, the V gene TRBV15, with TRBD2 matching over 7 bases. The CDR3 has 15 residues. The V segment lost 0 bases and the J segment 6 bases; nucleotides outside the gene matches: 8. Looked up from germline, CDR1 is LNHNV and CDR2 is YYDKDF (reference sequence). CDR3 DNA sequence: TGTGCCACCAGCAGAGACGGCGGGAGCCTGGGCGAGCAGTACTTC. This encodes CATSRDGGSLGEQYF.

This rearrangement joins TRBV9 to TRBJ1-1, with 7 bases that match TRBD1. CDR1 is SGDLS, CDR2 YYNGEE, per germline. V lost 0 bases and J lost 4; bases outside the gene matches: 3. The CDR3 sequence is 14 residues long. The CDR3 loop is CASSVAPGGTEAFF. In nucleotides, the CDR3 is TGTGCCAGCAGCGTAGCTCCAGGGGGCACTGAAGCTTTCTTT.

The CDR3 DNA reads TGTGCCAGCAGGAGAGTTACGTACACTGAAGCTTTCTTT. The encoded protein is CASRRVTYTEAFF. The chain couples TRBV28 to TRBJ1-1; D is undetermined. V was cut by 6 bases and J by 3 bases, with 11 bases left in between. The germline V gene has CDR1 MDHEN and CDR2 SYDVKM. The CDR3 has 13 amino acids.

The V gene is TRBV7-2, the J gene TRBJ2-1, with a weak D call TRBD1 (5 bases). V shed 5 bases and J shed 0 bases, with 17 bases lying between them. Germline V lookup: CDR1 SGHTA, CDR2 FQGNSA. CDR3 length equals 17 residues. In nucleotides, the CDR3 is TGTGCCAGCAGCCGGAAAAGACAGACGTACTCCTACAATGAGCAGTTCTTC. This codes for CASSRKRQTYSYNEQFF.

This clone was seen a single time. This sequence joins TRBV5-5 and TRBJ1-4, with a tentative D call TRBD1 (6 bases). The length of the CDR3 is 17 residues. The germline V gene has CDR1 SGHKS and CDR2 YYEKEE (reference sequence). V lost 2 bases, J lost 0 bases, and 14 bases lay in between. The CDR3 bases are TGTGCCAGCAGCTTAGGGTACAGGGCAGCAACTAATGAAAAACTGTTTTTT. Its translation: CASSLGYRAATNEKLFF.

The chain employs TRBV19 and TRBJ1-2, with 7 nucleotides matching TRBD1. V was clipped by 4 bases and J by 4 bases; unmatched bases: 6. The CDR3 extends over 14 amino acids. Germline CDR1 LNHDA, CDR2 SQIVND (reference sequence). This CDR3 is CASSTPGTAYGYTF. The DNA for the CDR3 is TGTGCCAGTAGTACCCCCGGGACAGCCTATGGCTACACCTTC.

This clone showed up just a few times. The chain uses TRBV6-2 or TRBV6-3 and TRBJ1-5, with 9 bases aligning to TRBD1. CDR3 length: 16 residues. V dropped 5 bases and J dropped 3; count of bases not matched to a gene: 8. Germline loops: CDR1 MNHEY, CDR2 SVGEGT. CDR3: CASSRFGQGNNQPQHF. CDR3 sequence (DNA): TGTGCCAGCAGTAGATTCGGACAGGGGAACAATCAGCCCCAGCATTTT.